A single sample is the source of the 20 T cell receptor beta chains below, sequenced in a study of T cell repertoires in aging, cancer and after chemotherapy. Rearranged V-D-J TRB sequences were amplified with a mixed TRB-A/B primer pool. Each CDR3 protein gets one entry after TCRdb re-called the multiplex PCR reads with MiXCR. Of over 3,500 distinct CDR3 sequences in the sample, 27% are singletons; the top ten hold around a third. The template was genomic DNA from peripheral blood, not RNA. The specimen sequenced was blood. These receptor sequences come from a human donor with a blood cancer.

This clonotype is deemed medium-sized (0.01 to 0.1%). The CDR3 reads CASSSGLVTDTQYF. CDR3 nucleotide sequence: TGTGCCAGCAGCTCAGGACTTGTCACAGATACGCAGTATTTT. The chain links TRBV7-9 to TRBJ2-3, with a possible D match to TRBD2 (5 bases). There are 14 residues in the CDR3. Germline CDR1 reads SEHNR; CDR2 reads FQNEAQ (reference sequence). V dropped 4 bases and J dropped 2 bases, with 10 bases sitting between them.

V usage is TRBV6-6 and J usage is TRBJ2-1, with TRBD1 matching 9 bases. The germline CDR1 and CDR2 sequences are MNHNY and SVGAGI (reference sequence). The CDR3 spans 15 residues. The V and J ends lost 7 bases and 4 bases, in that order; junction bases with no gene match: 8. The CDR3 sequence: CASTETGGTYNEQFF. The CDR3 DNA reads TGTGCCAGCACCGAGACAGGGGGGACTTACAATGAGCAGTTCTTC.

This clonotype is judged medium-sized. The genes are TRBV27 and TRBJ2-3; the D gene could be TRBD1 or TRBD2 (7 bases each). The CDR3 totals 15 residues. Germline assignment: CDR1 MNHEY and CDR2 SMNVEV (reference sequence). V lost 3 bases to trimming and J lost 0 bases, with 10 bases between them. The CDR3 is CASSFQGGSTDTQYF. As DNA, the CDR3 is TGTGCCAGCAGTTTTCAGGGGGGGAGCACAGATACGCAGTATTTT.

Points on this clonotype: A much larger clonotype is one base distant, so this may be a read error. The chain is built from TRBV7-6 and TRBJ2-5, with D perhaps TRBD2 (6 bases). The CDR3 loop spans 14 amino acids. Germline loops: CDR1 SGHVS, CDR2 FNYEAQ. Trimming shortened V by 5 bases and J by 5 bases, and 15 bases separated the two germline ends. Here the CDR3 DNA reads TGTGCCAGCAGCCCGAGGAGGGCGTGGGAGACCCAGTACTTC. Its translation is CASSPRRAWETQYF.

The V call is TRBV28, the J call TRBJ1-3; 9 nucleotides match TRBD1. Germline trimming cut 6 bases from V and 4 bases from J; bases unmatched to any gene: 4. CDR1 and CDR2 from the germline V gene are MDHEN and SYDVKM. This CDR3 comprises 14 residues. The CDR3 region is CASRQGAGGNTIYF. Here the CDR3 DNA reads TGTGCCAGCAGACAGGGGGCAGGGGGAAACACCATATATTTT.

For this clonotype: Being one base from a much bigger clone, this may be a read error. The chain couples TRBV29-1 to TRBJ2-7; 7 positions match TRBD2. V lost 8 bases and J lost 5; bases outside the gene matches: 9. In germline, CDR1 is SQVTM, CDR2 ANQGSEA. This CDR3 is built from 12 residues. The CDR3 region has the DNA TGCAGCATTGGCGGGAGCACCCACGAGCAGTACTTC. It codes for CSIGGSTHEQYF.

This clonotype has a handful of counts. V and J are TRBV6-1 and TRBJ2-5; D might be TRBD1 (6 bases). CDR3 length equals 14 residues. Between the trimmed V and J ends, which lost 2 bases and 1 base, there was a span of 8 bases. The germline V gene encodes CDR1 MNHNS and CDR2 SASEGT. CDR3 sequence reads: CASSERTVQETQYF. The CDR3 DNA is TGTGCCAGCAGTGAAAGGACAGTCCAAGAGACCCAGTACTTC.

Worth noting for this clonotype: This could be a read error, since a much larger clone is one nucleotide away. This chain links TRBV5-4 with TRBJ2-3; TRBD1 or TRBD2 may be the D gene (6 bases each). The CDR3 runs to 18 residues. Trimming removed 0 bases at V and 9 bases at J, with 26 bases between. Germline assignment: CDR1 SGHNT and CDR2 YYREEE (reference sequence). CDR3 bases: TGTGCCAGCAGCTTGGAAAGGGGGGATCGAGGGGGAAAGGAGACGCAGTATTTT. Residues: CASSLERGDRGGKETQYF.

By proportion, this clonotype is medium-sized. The V gene is TRBV19, the J gene TRBJ2-7; D call uncertain. The ends were cut back, 4 bases at V and 7 bases at J, with 11 bases in the middle. CDR3 length equals 12 residues. The germline CDR1 and CDR2 sequences are LNHDA and SQIVND (reference sequence). CDR3 loop: CASSKTPGEQYF. The CDR3 nucleotides are TGTGCCAGTAGTAAGACTCCAGGTGAGCAGTACTTC.

DNA of the CDR3: TGTGCCAGCAGCATGACAGGCGCTAACTATGGCTACACCTTC. It is translated as CASSMTGANYGYTF. The chain uses TRBV5-8 and TRBJ1-2; tentative D call: TRBD1 (6 bases). The CDR3 is made up of 14 amino acids. The germline CDR1 and CDR2 sequences are SGHTS and YDEGEE. V was cut by 4 bases and J by 0 bases, with 10 bases left in between.

This clonotype counts as medium-sized. The V and J genes are TRBV29-1 and TRBJ2-3, with a tentative D call TRBD1 (6 bases). V lost 4 bases and J 0 bases, leaving 11 bases between the germline ends. The CDR3 covers 14 residues. CDR1 is SQVTM and CDR2 is ANQGSEA in the germline V gene. This CDR3 is CSVGGRSSTDTQYF. CDR3 DNA sequence: TGCAGCGTTGGGGGGCGGTCTAGCACAGATACGCAGTATTTT.

The chain has TRBV4-3 and TRBJ1-1, with a possible D match to TRBD1 (5 bases). The CDR3 consists of 16 residues. Trimming took 1 base from V and 6 from J, leaving 18 bases between them. The germline V gene has CDR1 LGHNA and CDR2 YSLEER. The CDR3 bases are TGCGCCAGCAGCCAAGGGTCGGGGGGTACTTTGTCTGAAGCTTTCTTT. Protein sequence: CASSQGSGGTLSEAFF.

The chain recombines TRBV19 with TRBJ2-7, with no clear D. The CDR3 has 13 residues. From germline, CDR1 is LNHDA and CDR2 SQIVND (reference sequence). Deletions cut 3 bases from V and 3 bases from J, with 9 bases between. In DNA form, the CDR3 reads TGTGCCAGTAGTATCACTCTAGACTACGAGCAGTACTTC. This sequence encodes CASSITLDYEQYF.

This rearrangement joins TRBV20-1 to TRBJ2-5; TRBD2 matches 7 bases. CDR3 length equals 13 residues. Trimming at V came to 8 bases and at J to 4 bases, leaving 10 bases not matched to a gene. The V gene's germline CDR1 is DFQATT and CDR2 SNEGSKA (reference sequence). CDR3 coding DNA: TGCAGTACCTCTAGGGGAGGGGCAGAGACCCAGTACTTC. It encodes CSTSRGGAETQYF.

This clonotype is medium-sized in the sample. The chain recombines TRBV10-3 with TRBJ2-3; D might be TRBD2 (6 bases). The CDR3 is 15 residues long. Germline V CDR1 and CDR2: ENHRY, SYGVKD. Trimming shortened V by 4 bases and J by 0 bases, and 11 bases separated the two germline ends. CDR3 sequence reads: CAISALATSTDTQYF. The CDR3 DNA follows: TGTGCCATCAGTGCTCTAGCGACTAGCACAGATACGCAGTATTTT.

By share of the sample, this clonotype is medium-sized. The chain joins TRBV29-1 to TRBJ1-2; D uncertain. The CDR3 has 14 amino acids. Germline assignment: CDR1 SQVTM and CDR2 ANQGSEA. V was pared by 3 bases and J by 2 bases, with 13 bases between. The CDR3 loop is CSVETTPSNYGYTF. In nucleotides, the CDR3 is TGCAGCGTTGAGACTACCCCTAGCAACTATGGCTACACCTTC.

V usage is TRBV20-1 and J usage is TRBJ1-1, with TRBD1 matching 11 bases. V lost 0 bases, J lost 5 bases, and 5 bases stayed unmatched. From germline, CDR1 is DFQATT and CDR2 SNEGSKA (reference sequence). CDR3 length: 15 amino acids. The CDR3 DNA is TGCAGTGCTAGAGATTCGGACAGGGGGCTAACTGAAGCTTTCTTT. Residues: CSARDSDRGLTEAFF.

The CDR3 DNA is TGTGCCAGCAGTATGGAGGGAAACTCTGGAAACACCATATATTTT. It yields the protein CASSMEGNSGNTIYF. This chain uses TRBV12-3 or TRBV12-4 with TRBJ1-3; no definite D call. Trimming removed 5 bases at V and 0 bases at J, with 11 bases between. This CDR3 region has 15 residues.

The chain recombines TRBV18 with TRBJ1-1, with D hard to call. V was cut by 2 bases and J by 0 bases, with 7 bases left in between. Germline-derived CDR1 and CDR2 are KGHSH and LQKENI. This CDR3 region has 14 residues. In DNA form, the CDR3 reads TGTGCCAGCTCACCAGCACAGATGAACACTGAAGCTTTCTTT. This gives the protein CASSPAQMNTEAFF.

This chain uses TRBV24-1 with TRBJ2-5; D might be TRBD1 or TRBD2, each matching 5 bases. This CDR3 is built from 12 residues. V was trimmed by 5 bases and J by 4 bases, leaving 7 bases between them. Germline CDR1 and CDR2: KGHDR and SFDVKD. The CDR3 DNA reads as TGTGCCACCAGTGGGGGGACAGAGACCCAGTACTTC. This codes for CATSGGTETQYF.